The present T cell receptor beta chain was sequenced within a study of blood T cell repertoires in COVID-19. Study as a whole: Sources were T cells, B-cell-depleted T cells, or PBMCs; the material itself was cDNA or gDNA.

The CDR3 length is 16 residues. Germline CDR1 is SGDLS and CDR2 is YYNGEE. Trimming removed 0 bases from V and 0 bases from J, with 12 bases in between. Per the original methods: Scientists estimated how many nucleated cells there were by amplifying reference gene primers. Sequenced by immunoSEQ multiplex PCR; TCRdb stores in-frame clones only, minus some. V, J and clone size are taken as reported in that table, and D and trimming were inferred from the DNA itself. The sample yields about 130,000 clones, more than 70% seen once. Sequences were obtained from peripheral blood. The chain recombines TRBV9 with TRBJ1-1; unclear D gene. This TCR came from a woman aged 25-40 years who had recovered from COVID-19. CDR3 bases: TGTGCCAGCAGCGTAGTGGTCGAGAGAATGAACACTGAAGCTTTCTTT. This sequence encodes CASSVVVERMNTEAFF. Full variable domain (rest looked up from reference TRBV9 and TRBJ1-1): DSGVTQTPKHLITATGQRVTLRCSPRSGDLSVYWYQQSLDQGLQFLIQYYNGEERAKGNILERFSAQQFPDLHSELNLSSLELGDSALYFCASSVVVERMNTEAFFGQGTRLTVV.